Listed below are T cell receptor beta chains from one sample, sequenced in a study of T cells of healthy individuals. One entry per CDR3 protein, called by TCRdb with MiXCR from the 5' RACE reads. Of around 40,000 distinct CDR3 sequences detected, about 4.5% appear once; the ten largest clones hold 9.2%. Source of these receptors: a human donor in good health. The CDR3 runs from the conserved cysteine through the conserved F or W. D genes are given only for firm matches. Clone size appears in some rows only: once, few, many, or a class for an expanded clone.

TRBJ2-2,TRBD2,TRBV4-1,.,CASSQRPGLVLTGELFF,TGCGCCAGCAGCCAGAGACCGGGACTAGTATTGACCGGGGAGCTGTTTTTT
TRBJ2-2,.,TRBV9,.,CASSRLDTGELFF,TGTGCCAGCTCCAGACTGGACACCGGGGAGCTGTTTTTT
TRBJ2-7,.,TRBV28,few,CASSSPLLGPYEQYF,TGTGCCAGCAGTTCCCCCCTGTTAGGGCCCTACGAGCAGTACTTC
TRBJ1-2,.,TRBV6-2/TRBV6-3,many,CASSYWGSYGYTF,TGTGCCAGCAGTTACTGGGGTTCCTATGGCTACACCTTC
TRBJ2-1,TRBD2,TRBV7-8,many,CASTRLAGSSYNEQFF,TGTGCCAGCACTCGGTTAGCGGGGAGCTCCTACAATGAGCAGTTCTTC
TRBJ2-1,TRBD2,TRBV12-3/TRBV12-4,many,CASSTGWSGRSSYNEQFF,TGTGCCAGCAGTACTGGGTGGAGCGGGAGGAGCTCCTACAATGAGCAGTTCTTC
TRBJ2-7,.,TRBV18,many,CASSPIGKYEQYF,TGTGCCAGCTCACCAATCGGGAAGTACGAGCAGTACTTC
TRBJ1-2,.,TRBV6-1,many,CASSSVGGNYGYTF,TGTGCCAGCAGTTCGGTAGGGGGGAACTATGGCTACACCTTC
TRBJ2-2,.,TRBV20-1,.,CSAQGFPGELFF,TGCAGTGCCCAGGGTTTTCCCGGGGAGCTGTTTTTT
TRBJ2-5,TRBD2,TRBV4-2,few,CASSPWGRGEETQYF,TGTGCCAGCAGCCCCTGGGGGCGGGGGGAAGAGACCCAGTACTTC
TRBJ2-6,.,TRBV23-1,.,CASSLFIRQPSSGANVLTF,TGCGCCAGCAGCCTCTTTATCAGACAACCGAGCTCTGGGGCCAACGTCCTGACTTTC
TRBJ1-5,TRBD1,TRBV20-1,few,CSALRPGTDYSNQPQHF,TGCAGTGCTCTAAGGCCCGGGACAGACTATAGCAATCAGCCCCAGCATTTT
TRBJ2-7,.,TRBV29-1,many,CSVEEGGGQYF,TGCAGCGTTGAAGAAGGAGGGGGGCAGTACTTC
TRBJ1-5,.,TRBV30,many,CAWSVGQGDQPQHF,TGTGCCTGGAGTGTAGGGCAGGGTGATCAGCCCCAGCATTTT
TRBJ2-3,.,TRBV5-4,.,CASSSPDTPSTDTQYF,TGTGCCAGCAGCTCCCCGGACACTCCTAGCACAGATACGCAGTATTTT
TRBJ2-7,TRBD2,TRBV6-5,medium-sized,CASNPTGGLAGYYEQYF,TGTGCCAGCAACCCCACAGGGGGACTAGCGGGATACTACGAGCAGTACTTC
TRBJ1-5,TRBD1,TRBV6-2/TRBV6-3,many,CASTNKGQVHF,TGTGCCAGCACTAACAAGGGACAGGTACATTTT
TRBJ2-7,TRBD2,TRBV5-1,many,CASSWGASGSDEQYF,TGCGCCAGCAGCTGGGGGGCTAGCGGGAGCGACGAGCAGTACTTC
TRBJ1-2,.,TRBV20-1,many,CSARARGPLYGYTF,TGCAGTGCCCGAGCCAGGGGCCCCCTCTATGGCTACACCTTC
TRBJ2-7,.,TRBV2,many,CASSVRPPGPGEQYF,TGTGCCAGCAGTGTCAGACCGCCCGGGCCGGGGGAGCAGTACTTC
TRBJ2-6,.,TRBV5-1,few,CASSLWAVSSGANVLTF,TGCGCCAGCAGCTTGTGGGCCGTAAGCTCTGGGGCCAACGTCCTGACTTTC
TRBJ2-5,TRBD2,TRBV15,many,CATSRDMSGGAGVETQYF,TGTGCCACCAGCAGAGATATGAGCGGGGGGGCAGGAGTGGAGACCCAGTACTTC
TRBJ2-2,.,TRBV7-3,many,CASSSAVNTGELFF,TGTGCCAGCAGCTCGGCGGTGAACACCGGGGAGCTGTTTTTT
TRBJ2-7,.,TRBV12-3/TRBV12-4,.,CASSLEGTYNEQYF,TGTGCCAGCAGTTTGGAGGGTACCTATAACGAGCAGTACTTC
TRBJ1-2,.,TRBV7-9,many,CASSLSDVEGYTF,TGTGCCAGCAGCTTATCGGACGTGGAAGGCTACACCTTC
TRBJ2-3,TRBD2,TRBV20-1,many,CSASQTSGRVGDTQYF,TGCAGTGCTAGCCAGACTAGCGGGAGGGTAGGAGATACGCAGTATTTT
TRBJ1-6,.,TRBV7-2,few,CASSLSAGPSSYNSPLHF,TGTGCCAGCAGCTTATCGGCAGGCCCCAGCTCCTATAATTCACCCCTCCACTTT
TRBJ1-1,.,TRBV12-3/TRBV12-4,few,CASSLEYTNTEAFF,TGTGCCAGCAGTTTGGAGTACACGAACACTGAAGCTTTCTTT
TRBJ2-7,TRBD1,TRBV5-1,.,CASSLVPRGSSYEQYF,TGCGCCAGCAGCTTGGTCCCCAGGGGGTCCTCCTACGAGCAGTACTTC
TRBJ2-1,.,TRBV12-3/TRBV12-4,many,CASSSVGGPYNEQFF,TGTGCCAGCAGTTCCGTCGGGGGGCCCTACAATGAGCAGTTCTTC
TRBJ1-2,.,TRBV30,.,CAWDQGWKDYGYTF,TGTGCCTGGGATCAGGGCTGGAAGGACTATGGCTACACCTTC
TRBJ2-7,TRBD2,TRBV14,many,CASSQPSGFASGVPSYEQYF,TGTGCCAGCAGCCAACCTTCCGGGTTCGCTAGCGGGGTCCCTTCCTACGAGCAGTACTTC
TRBJ2-1,TRBD2,TRBV12-3/TRBV12-4,many,CASRASGSLYNEQFF,TGTGCCAGCAGGGCCAGCGGGAGCCTCTACAATGAGCAGTTCTTC
TRBJ1-5,TRBD1,TRBV6-2/TRBV6-3,few,CASRKTGGNQPQHF,TGTGCCAGCAGGAAGACAGGGGGCAATCAGCCCCAGCATTTT
TRBJ2-1,TRBD2,TRBV5-1,.,CASSLGLAGISYNEQFF,TGCGCCAGCAGCTTGGGACTAGCGGGAATCTCCTACAATGAGCAGTTCTTC
TRBJ1-2,.,TRBV5-5,many,CASSPYSIPERYGYTF,TGTGCCAGCAGCCCGTACTCGATTCCGGAACGGTATGGCTACACCTTC
TRBJ1-2,.,TRBV6-1,.,CASSPGSRGGYTF,TGTGCCAGCAGCCCGGGGTCACGCGGTGGCTACACCTTC
TRBJ1-2,TRBD1,TRBV15,many,CATSPILPRGRYGYTF,TGTGCCACCAGCCCTATCTTGCCCAGGGGGAGATATGGCTACACCTTC
TRBJ1-1,.,TRBV6-2/TRBV6-3,.,CASTYGRLNTEAFF,TGTGCCAGCACTTATGGACGGTTGAACACTGAAGCTTTCTTT
TRBJ1-1,.,TRBV9,few,CASSVGWGENTEAFF,TGTGCCAGCAGCGTAGGTTGGGGAGAGAACACTGAAGCTTTCTTT
TRBJ1-2,.,TRBV7-9,many,CASSLEPGNFRYGYTF,TGTGCCAGCAGCTTAGAACCCGGCAACTTTCGCTATGGCTACACCTTC
TRBJ2-1,.,TRBV11-3,few,CASSSRAGSSYNEQFF,TGTGCCAGCAGCTCTCGAGCCGGGAGCTCCTACAATGAGCAGTTCTTC
TRBJ2-5,.,TRBV4-1,few,CASSQVVLAGGHQETQYF,TGCGCCAGCAGCCAAGTGGTTCTGGCCGGGGGCCACCAAGAGACCCAGTACTTC
TRBJ2-2,.,TRBV2,.,CASSTQGAGELFF,TGTGCCAGCAGTACCCAGGGTGCCGGGGAGCTGTTTTTT
TRBJ2-7,TRBD2,TRBV7-8,few,CASFKPGGGNEQYF,TGTGCCAGCTTCAAGCCGGGCGGGGGAAACGAGCAGTACTTC
TRBJ1-1,.,TRBV20-1,many,CSASTGKVTEAFF,TGCAGTGCTAGTACGGGGAAAGTCACTGAAGCTTTCTTT
TRBJ2-7,.,TRBV12-3/TRBV12-4,many,CASSPRVIYEQYF,TGTGCCAGCAGTCCCAGGGTAATCTACGAGCAGTACTTC
TRBJ2-5,TRBD2,TRBV5-1,many,CASRDLAAYQETQYF,TGCGCCAGCAGGGATCTAGCGGCGTACCAAGAGACCCAGTACTTC
TRBJ1-2,.,TRBV7-8,many,CASSSHRSRALGYTF,TGTGCCAGCAGCTCCCACCGGTCTCGGGCTCTTGGCTACACCTTC
TRBJ2-2,TRBD2,TRBV2,.,CASSAPSGGAYTGELFF,TGTGCCAGCAGTGCCCCTAGCGGGGGGGCCTACACCGGGGAGCTGTTTTTT